This is a list of T cell receptor beta chains from one sample in a study of T cell responses to AZD1222 COVID-19 vaccine. Profiling relied on immunoSEQ multiplex PCR, and the TCRdb table lists in-frame clones only, not all of them. The sample lists 99,000 or so clones; roughly 88% were seen once. The source material was peripheral blood, sampled on day 0 of AZD1222 vaccination. The source of these receptors is an adult in good health. Each CDR3 is given with its conserved first and last residue. D genes are given only for firm matches. Clone size appears in some rows only: once, few, many, or a class for an expanded clone.

v_call: TRBV2
j_call: TRBJ2-5
d_call: NA
clone_size: once
cdr3_aa: CASSFAGQETQYF
cdr3_nt: TGTGCCAGCAGTTTCGCAGGGCAAGAGACCCAGTACTTC

v_call: TRBV19
j_call: TRBJ2-2
d_call: NA
clone_size: NA
cdr3_aa: CASSNRDSGELFF
cdr3_nt: TGTGCCAGTAGTAATCGGGATTCCGGGGAGCTGTTTTTT

v_call: TRBV5-1
j_call: TRBJ1-2
d_call: NA
clone_size: NA
cdr3_aa: CASSSIYGYTF
cdr3_nt: TGCGCCAGCAGCTCCATCTATGGCTACACCTTC

v_call: TRBV28
j_call: TRBJ2-2
d_call: TRBD2
clone_size: NA
cdr3_aa: CASSFAPVWTSGNNTGELFF
cdr3_nt: TGTGCCAGCAGTTTTGCCCCCGTTTGGACTAGCGGGAATAACACCGGGGAGCTGTTTTTT

v_call: TRBV7-2
j_call: TRBJ2-7
d_call: TRBD2
clone_size: NA
cdr3_aa: CASSLAGGGTPYEQYF
cdr3_nt: TGTGCCAGCAGCCTAGCAGGCGGGGGGACGCCCTACGAGCAGTACTTC

v_call: TRBV7-2
j_call: TRBJ2-7
d_call: NA
clone_size: NA
cdr3_aa: CASTLYQDEQYF
cdr3_nt: TGTGCCAGCACGCTATATCAGGACGAGCAGTACTTC

v_call: TRBV9
j_call: TRBJ2-5
d_call: TRBD2
clone_size: once
cdr3_aa: CASSAHPSGGVETQYF
cdr3_nt: TGTGCCAGCAGTGCCCACCCTAGCGGGGGGGTGGAGACCCAGTACTTC

v_call: TRBV21-1
j_call: TRBJ1-3
d_call: NA
clone_size: NA
cdr3_aa: CASSRRGGNTIYF
cdr3_nt: TGTGCCAGCAGCCGGCGGGGAGGAAACACCATATATTTT

v_call: TRBV21-1
j_call: TRBJ2-6
d_call: NA
clone_size: NA
cdr3_aa: CASSKGRVPWAGANVLTF
cdr3_nt: TGTGCCAGCAGCAAAGGGAGGGTCCCCTGGGCTGGGGCCAACGTCCTGACTTTC

v_call: TRBV7-9
j_call: TRBJ1-3
d_call: NA
clone_size: few
cdr3_aa: CASSLDRMEATGNTIYF
cdr3_nt: TGTGCCAGCAGCTTAGATCGGATGGAGGCGACTGGAAACACCATATATTTT

v_call: TRBV19
j_call: TRBJ1-1
d_call: TRBD1
clone_size: NA
cdr3_aa: CASSTGDLEAFF
cdr3_nt: TGTGCCAGCTCGACAGGGGATCTTGAAGCTTTCTTT

v_call: TRBV28
j_call: TRBJ2-1
d_call: TRBD2
clone_size: NA
cdr3_aa: CASSSIIAGGSYNEQFF
cdr3_nt: TGTGCCAGCAGCAGTATCATAGCGGGAGGGTCCTACAATGAGCAGTTCTTC

v_call: TRBV24-1
j_call: TRBJ2-1
d_call: NA
clone_size: NA
cdr3_aa: CATSAADTYNEQFF
cdr3_nt: TGTGCCACCAGTGCGGCAGACACCTACAATGAGCAGTTCTTC

v_call: TRBV6-2/TRBV6-3
j_call: TRBJ2-3
d_call: TRBD1
clone_size: NA
cdr3_aa: CASSYSRGQGLVDTQYF
cdr3_nt: TGTGCCAGCAGTTACAGTAGGGGGCAAGGTCTAGTGGATACGCAGTATTTT

v_call: TRBV21-1
j_call: TRBJ2-7
d_call: NA
clone_size: NA
cdr3_aa: CASSGRGRLAGTVSYEQYF
cdr3_nt: TGTGCCAGCAGCGGAAGGGGGAGACTAGCGGGGACTGTTTCATACGAGCAGTACTTC

v_call: TRBV12-1
j_call: TRBJ2-1
d_call: NA
clone_size: NA
cdr3_aa: CASSCSKSGGAYNEQFF
cdr3_nt: TGTGCCAGCAGCTGTAGTAAAAGCGGGGGGGCCTACAATGAGCAGTTCTTC

v_call: TRBV19
j_call: TRBJ1-1
d_call: TRBD1
clone_size: NA
cdr3_aa: CASSIRQGGSEAFF
cdr3_nt: TGTGCCAGTAGTATACGACAGGGGGGGTCTGAAGCTTTCTTT

v_call: TRBV28
j_call: TRBJ2-3
d_call: TRBD2
clone_size: NA
cdr3_aa: CASSGDYHAPTDTQYF
cdr3_nt: TGTGCCAGCAGTGGGGACTACCACGCTCCCACAGATACGCAGTATTTT

v_call: TRBV9
j_call: TRBJ2-7
d_call: TRBD2
clone_size: NA
cdr3_aa: CASSPTGGRTLEQYF
cdr3_nt: TGTGCCAGCAGCCCTACGGGGGGTAGGACCCTTGAGCAGTACTTC

v_call: TRBV2
j_call: TRBJ2-7
d_call: NA
clone_size: NA
cdr3_aa: CASSASAVFYEQYF
cdr3_nt: TGTGCCAGCAGTGCGTCGGCCGTTTTCTACGAGCAGTACTTC

v_call: TRBV4-2
j_call: TRBJ1-1
d_call: NA
clone_size: NA
cdr3_aa: CASSQDRQGTEAFF
cdr3_nt: TGTGCCAGCAGCCAAGACCGCCAGGGCACTGAAGCTTTCTTT

v_call: TRBV24-1
j_call: TRBJ1-5
d_call: NA
clone_size: NA
cdr3_aa: CATSDSRTERGPQHF
cdr3_nt: TGTGCCACCAGTGATAGCAGGACAGAGAGGGGGCCCCAGCATTTT

v_call: TRBV14
j_call: TRBJ1-1
d_call: TRBD1
clone_size: NA
cdr3_aa: CATSEGARNTEAFF
cdr3_nt: TGTGCAACTAGCGAGGGGGCAAGGAACACTGAAGCTTTCTTT

v_call: TRBV19
j_call: TRBJ1-1
d_call: NA
clone_size: NA
cdr3_aa: CASSRGESFGEAFF
cdr3_nt: TGTGCCAGTAGTCGCGGCGAGAGTTTTGGTGAAGCTTTCTTT

v_call: TRBV27
j_call: TRBJ1-6
d_call: NA
clone_size: few
cdr3_aa: CASSPRQSNSPLHF
cdr3_nt: TGTGCCAGCAGTCCCCGACAGAGTAATTCACCCCTCCACTTT

v_call: TRBV7-9
j_call: TRBJ2-7
d_call: NA
clone_size: NA
cdr3_aa: CASSLARGEQYF
cdr3_nt: TGTGCCAGCAGCTTAGCCAGGGGCGAGCAGTACTTC

v_call: TRBV2
j_call: TRBJ2-2
d_call: NA
clone_size: NA
cdr3_aa: CASRGGMSTGELFF
cdr3_nt: TGTGCCAGCAGGGGGGGAATGTCCACCGGGGAGCTGTTTTTT

v_call: TRBV14
j_call: TRBJ1-6
d_call: NA
clone_size: NA
cdr3_aa: CASRGDNSPLHF
cdr3_nt: TGTGCCAGCAGGGGCGATAATTCACCCCTCCACTTT

v_call: TRBV19
j_call: TRBJ2-1
d_call: TRBD2
clone_size: NA
cdr3_aa: CASSIRLAGGPSSYNEQFF
cdr3_nt: TGTGCCAGTAGTATCAGGCTAGCGGGGGGCCCTAGCTCCTACAATGAGCAGTTCTTC

v_call: TRBV18
j_call: TRBJ2-3
d_call: TRBD2
clone_size: NA
cdr3_aa: CASSPRTSGSMPDTQYF
cdr3_nt: TGTGCCAGCTCACCCCGGACTAGCGGGAGTATGCCAGATACGCAGTATTTT

v_call: TRBV29-1
j_call: TRBJ1-1
d_call: NA
clone_size: NA
cdr3_aa: CSVEGGAGTEAFF
cdr3_nt: TGCAGCGTTGAAGGTGGCGCGGGCACTGAAGCTTTCTTT

v_call: TRBV19
j_call: TRBJ2-2
d_call: TRBD2
clone_size: NA
cdr3_aa: CASSIRLAGSLTGELFF
cdr3_nt: TGTGCCAGTAGTATACGACTAGCGGGAAGCTTAACCGGGGAGCTGTTTTTT

v_call: TRBV19
j_call: TRBJ1-2
d_call: NA
clone_size: NA
cdr3_aa: CASSIRYRSYGYTF
cdr3_nt: TGTGCCAGTAGTATAAGGTACAGGTCCTATGGCTACACCTTC

v_call: TRBV4-1
j_call: TRBJ1-6
d_call: NA
clone_size: once
cdr3_aa: CASSQEIYNSPLHF
cdr3_nt: TGCGCCAGCAGCCAAGAGATCTACAATTCACCCCTCCACTTT

v_call: TRBV10-1
j_call: TRBJ2-2
d_call: TRBD1
clone_size: NA
cdr3_aa: CASSLTGIAGELFF
cdr3_nt: TGCGCCAGCAGCCTGACAGGGATCGCCGGGGAGCTGTTTTTT

v_call: TRBV9
j_call: TRBJ1-4
d_call: NA
clone_size: once
cdr3_aa: CASSTQGLANEKLFF
cdr3_nt: TGTGCCAGCAGCACCCAGGGTCTGGCTAATGAAAAACTGTTTTTT

v_call: TRBV4-1
j_call: TRBJ2-1
d_call: TRBD2
clone_size: NA
cdr3_aa: CASSQDGASGVGNEQFF
cdr3_nt: TGCGCCAGCAGCCAAGATGGGGCTAGCGGGGTCGGCAATGAGCAGTTCTTC

v_call: TRBV2
j_call: TRBJ1-1
d_call: NA
clone_size: NA
cdr3_aa: CASGFTNTEAFF
cdr3_nt: TGTGCCAGCGGATTTACGAACACTGAAGCTTTCTTT

v_call: TRBV27
j_call: TRBJ2-7
d_call: NA
clone_size: few
cdr3_aa: CAIAARGGEQYF
cdr3_nt: TGTGCCATCGCCGCTCGAGGGGGAGAGCAGTACTTC

v_call: TRBV29-1
j_call: TRBJ2-4
d_call: TRBD2
clone_size: NA
cdr3_aa: CSVVGSGGNIQYF
cdr3_nt: TGCAGCGTTGTAGGCTCGGGGGGGAACATTCAGTACTTC

v_call: TRBV18
j_call: TRBJ2-1
d_call: NA
clone_size: NA
cdr3_aa: CASSSGNVYNEQFF
cdr3_nt: TGTGCCAGCTCCTCAGGGAATGTCTACAATGAGCAGTTCTTC

v_call: TRBV29-1
j_call: TRBJ1-2
d_call: NA
clone_size: once
cdr3_aa: CSVEGSGTPPGYGYTF
cdr3_nt: TGCAGCGTTGAAGGATCTGGGACACCTCCTGGGTATGGCTACACCTTC

v_call: TRBV18
j_call: TRBJ1-3
d_call: NA
clone_size: NA
cdr3_aa: CASSREAGNTIYF
cdr3_nt: TGTGCCAGCTCACGAGAGGCTGGAAACACCATATATTTT

v_call: TRBV10-3
j_call: TRBJ2-7
d_call: NA
clone_size: NA
cdr3_aa: CAISSGLGYEQYF
cdr3_nt: TGTGCCATCAGTTCCGGGTTGGGCTACGAGCAGTACTTC

v_call: TRBV7-3
j_call: TRBJ2-1
d_call: TRBD1
clone_size: NA
cdr3_aa: CASSVSRDRAIDEQFF
cdr3_nt: TGTGCCAGCAGCGTATCCCGGGACAGGGCAATCGATGAGCAGTTCTTC

v_call: TRBV3-1/TRBV3-2
j_call: TRBJ1-4
d_call: TRBD1
clone_size: NA
cdr3_aa: CASSPSGQGANEKLFF
cdr3_nt: TGTGCCAGCAGCCCTTCGGGACAGGGGGCTAATGAAAAACTGTTTTTT

v_call: TRBV5-6
j_call: TRBJ2-2
d_call: TRBD1
clone_size: NA
cdr3_aa: CASIYGDRANTGELFF
cdr3_nt: TGTGCCAGCATCTACGGGGACAGAGCGAACACCGGGGAGCTGTTTTTT

v_call: TRBV11-2
j_call: TRBJ2-6
d_call: NA
clone_size: NA
cdr3_aa: CASRRPGTSRSGANVLTF
cdr3_nt: TGTGCCAGCAGGCGACCCGGGACCAGCCGCTCTGGGGCCAACGTCCTGACTTTC

v_call: TRBV28
j_call: TRBJ1-2
d_call: TRBD1
clone_size: NA
cdr3_aa: CASIPGGQDYGYTF
cdr3_nt: TGTGCCAGCATCCCCGGCGGACAGGACTATGGCTACACCTTC

v_call: TRBV13
j_call: TRBJ2-5
d_call: TRBD2
clone_size: NA
cdr3_aa: CASSPRTSGQETQYF
cdr3_nt: TGTGCCAGCAGCCCCCGGACTAGCGGCCAAGAGACCCAGTACTTC

v_call: TRBV4-3
j_call: TRBJ1-3
d_call: NA
clone_size: few
cdr3_aa: CASSQGVASSSGNTIYF
cdr3_nt: TGCGCCAGCAGCCAAGGAGTAGCCTCCTCCTCTGGAAACACCATATATTTT

v_call: TRBV20-1
j_call: TRBJ2-1
d_call: NA
clone_size: NA
cdr3_aa: CSASSGGIYNEQFF
cdr3_nt: TGCAGTGCTAGTTCTGGGGGAATCTACAATGAGCAGTTCTTC

v_call: TRBV7-9
j_call: TRBJ1-4
d_call: NA
clone_size: once
cdr3_aa: CASSLTGNEKLFF
cdr3_nt: TGTGCCAGCAGCTTAACGGGGAATGAAAAACTGTTTTTT

v_call: TRBV7-6
j_call: TRBJ2-1
d_call: NA
clone_size: NA
cdr3_aa: CASSLMDEQFF
cdr3_nt: TGTGCCAGCAGCTTAATGGATGAGCAGTTCTTC